The 21 T cell receptor beta chains in this list originate from one sample, sequenced in a study of CD8 T cells in ankylosing spondylitis. General study points: What seemed typical of ankylosing spondylitis blood was a TCR beta motif built from roughly eight highly homologous variants.

TCRdb fed the 5' RACE reads into MiXCR, producing one record per CDR3 protein. Here the sample spans approximately 300,000 distinct CDR3 sequences, roughly 8% being singletons. Their antigens remain unidentified. Sequenced sample: blood, either unsorted or a sorted T cell fraction (not recorded which). These receptors were obtained from a male donor with ankylosing spondylitis.

The V gene is TRBV20-1, the J gene TRBJ1-6; 8 bases fit TRBD1. Germline loops: CDR1 DFQATT, CDR2 SNEGSKA (reference sequence). Trimming at V came to 6 bases and at J to 10 bases, leaving 8 bases not matched to a gene. This CDR3 contains 13 residues. The CDR3 DNA follows: TGCAGTGCACCTGGACAGGGCGTCTCACCCCTCCACTTT. Translation: CSAPGQGVSPLHF.

This clonotype has just a few counts. The junction differs from germline at one of its ends, possibly a read error. The chain is built from TRBV5-1 and TRBJ2-7, with a weak D call TRBD2 (5 bases). Germline lookup yields CDR1 SGHRS and CDR2 YFSETQ. This CDR3 spans 15 amino acids. CDR3 nucleotide sequence: TGCACCAGCAGCTTGGTTATGGGAAGCGGCTACGAGCAGTACTTC. It is translated as CTSSLVMGSGYEQYF.

This clonotype was counted a few times. The genes are TRBV20-1 and TRBJ2-3; TRBD2 might be the D (6 bases). CDR1 is DFQATT and CDR2 is SNEGSKA in the germline V gene (reference sequence). Trimming removed 8 bases from V and 5 bases from J, with 14 bases in between. This CDR3 region has 12 residues. The CDR3 DNA is TGCAGTTATGTGGAGGGTAGAGATACGCAGTATTTT. It is translated as CSYVEGRDTQYF.

This clonotype has a handful of counts. V is TRBV28 and J is TRBJ1-1; a possible D gene is TRBD1 (5 bases). Germline assignment: CDR1 MDHEN and CDR2 SYDVKM. This CDR3 contains 17 residues. Trimming removed 7 bases at V and 0 bases at J, with 21 bases between. The CDR3 DNA follows: TGTGCCAGCAATTCTCCCGGGACGCTGACCTTGAACACTGAAGCTTTCTTT. Translating gives CASNSPGTLTLNTEAFF.

The J gene is TRBJ2-1, the V gene TRBV12-3 or TRBV12-4; 13 nucleotides line up with TRBD2. The CDR3 is 21 residues long. The ends lost 2 bases at V and 0 bases at J; junction bases unmatched: 13. This CDR3 is CASSLKFWGLAGPSSYNEQFF. The CDR3 DNA sequence: TGTGCCAGCAGTTTAAAGTTTTGGGGACTAGCGGGACCCAGCTCCTACAATGAGCAGTTCTTC.

DNA for the CDR3: TGCGCCAGCAGCTTGGACCTACAGGGGCCTACCGGGGAGCTGTTTTTT. Its translation is CASSLDLQGPTGELFF. J is TRBJ2-2 and V is TRBV5-1, with TRBD1 matching 7 bases. With V trimmed by 0 bases and J by 5 bases, 7 bases remained unmatched. There are 16 residues in the CDR3. From germline, CDR1 is SGHRS and CDR2 YFSETQ.

The chain is built from TRBV6-6 and TRBJ2-1, with D unclear. CDR3 size: 13 residues. Germline loops: CDR1 MNHNY, CDR2 SVGAGI (reference sequence). V lost 6 bases, J lost 3 bases, and 9 bases lay in between. CDR3 nucleotides: TGTGCCAGCAGCCTACTACTCTACAATGAGCAGTTCTTC. Amino acid sequence: CASSLLLYNEQFF.

This clonotype appeared a few times. The chain combines TRBV7-9 with TRBJ2-3; D perhaps matches TRBD2 (5 bases). With 5 bases removed from V and 6 bases from J, the gap between germline ends came to 12 bases. Germline CDR1 reads SEHNR; CDR2 reads FQNEAQ (reference sequence). The CDR3 loop spans 13 amino acids. The CDR3 DNA reads TGTGCCAGCAGCGATTGGAGGACGGATACGCAGTATTTT. Protein sequence: CASSDWRTDTQYF. Complete variable domain (other parts from reference TRBV7-9 and TRBJ2-3): DTGVSQNPRHKITKRGQNVTFRCDPISEHNRLYWYRQTLGQGPEFLTYFQNEAQLEKSRLLSDRFSAERPKGSFSTLEIQRTEQGDSAMYLCASSDWRTDTQYFGPGTRLTVL.

This clonotype was detected a few times. V and J are TRBV7-9 and TRBJ2-5; 7 nucleotides line up with TRBD2. The CDR3 consists of 14 residues. Germline V gene data show CDR1 as SEHNR and CDR2 as FQNEAQ (reference sequence). Trimming took 2 bases from V and 10 from J; bases not matched to a gene: 10. The CDR3 here is CASSLLGLQEFQYF. CDR3 DNA: TGTGCCAGCAGCTTATTGGGACTACAAGAGTTCCAGTACTTC.

At least ten counts were recorded for this clonotype. CDR3 sequence reads: CSVVQGGTGELFF. The CDR3 DNA reads as TGCAGCGTTGTTCAGGGAGGAACGGGGGAGCTGTTTTTT. The chain joins TRBV29-1 to TRBJ2-2; possible D gene TRBD2, 6 bases. Germline CDR1 reads SQVTM; CDR2 reads ANQGSEA. This CDR3 contains 13 residues. Trimming removed 4 bases from V and 8 bases from J, with 14 bases in between.

This clonotype was seen a few times. The rearrangement uses TRBV5-6 and TRBJ2-7, with TRBD1 matching over 7 bases. The CDR3 length is 15 residues. Germline V gives CDR1 SGHDT, CDR2 YYEEEE. V was clipped by 4 bases and J by 5 bases; unmatched bases: 12. The CDR3 region is CASSLPTTGSDEQYF. The CDR3 DNA follows: TGTGCCAGCAGCCTACCGACGACAGGGTCGGACGAGCAGTACTTC.

This clonotype was detected only a few times. V is TRBV4-3 and J is TRBJ2-1; D is possibly TRBD2 (7 bases). Germline CDR1 is LGHNA and CDR2 is YSLEER. Trimming shortened V by 2 bases and J by 8 bases, and 28 bases separated the two germline ends. The CDR3 runs to 19 residues. This CDR3 reads CASSQYDRRLAHQGYEQFF. The CDR3 coding sequence is TGCGCCAGCAGCCAATACGACCGGAGACTAGCCCATCAGGGGTATGAGCAGTTCTTC.

CDR3 sequence: CSAKPRTGLGEQFF. CDR3 in DNA: TGCAGTGCTAAACCCCGGACAGGGTTGGGTGAGCAGTTCTTC. The rearrangement uses TRBV20-1 and TRBJ2-1; 8 positions match TRBD1. V lost 4 bases to trimming and J lost 9 bases; unmatched junction nucleotides: 11. CDR3 length: 14 residues. The germline CDR1 and CDR2 sequences are DFQATT and SNEGSKA (reference sequence).

V gene TRBV27 combines with J gene TRBJ2-1; 8 bases agree with TRBD1. The germline gives CDR1 MNHEY, CDR2 SMNVEV (reference sequence). The ends lost 5 bases at V and 8 bases at J; junction bases unmatched: 8. The CDR3 runs to 14 residues. CDR3 residues: CASSPRTGRHEQFF. In DNA form, the CDR3 reads TGTGCCAGCAGTCCCCGGACAGGGCGGCATGAGCAGTTCTTC.

The chain carries TRBV6-5 and TRBJ2-1, with D possibly called TRBD1 or TRBD2 (5 bases each). Per the germline V gene, CDR1 is MNHEY and CDR2 is SVGAGI. Trimming shortened V by 2 bases and J by 10 bases, and 15 bases separated the two germline ends. CDR3 length: 14 residues. CDR3 amino acids: CASSYKLAWGEQFF. In nucleotides, the CDR3 is TGTGCCAGCAGTTACAAATTAGCTTGGGGGGAGCAGTTCTTC.

This clonotype was observed many times. The chain couples TRBV29-1 to TRBJ2-1, with D unresolved. This CDR3 region has 14 residues. Deletions cut 7 bases from V and 3 bases from J, with 16 bases between. The germline V gene encodes CDR1 SQVTM and CDR2 ANQGSEA. The CDR3 nucleotides read TGCAGCGCTATGATTCCTACATACTACAATGAGCAGTTCTTC. Its translation is CSAMIPTYYNEQFF.

The chain links TRBV28 to TRBJ1-4; 9 bases align to TRBD1. This CDR3 has 14 residues. The V segment lost 6 bases and the J segment 8 bases; nucleotides outside the gene matches: 7. CDR1 MDHEN and CDR2 SYDVKM come from the germline V gene. CDR3 residues: CASSPTGGAEKLFF. CDR3 in DNA: TGTGCCAGCAGCCCCACAGGGGGCGCGGAAAAACTGTTTTTT.

V is TRBV6-1 and J is TRBJ1-1; unclear D gene. Germline CDR1 is MNHNS and CDR2 is SASEGT. This CDR3 comprises 13 residues. V lost 2 bases and J 3 bases, leaving 7 bases between the germline ends. This CDR3 is CASSELQYTEAFF. For the CDR3, the DNA is TGTGCCAGCAGTGAACTGCAGTACACTGAAGCTTTCTTT.

This clonotype was detected many times. The V and J genes are TRBV5-1 and TRBJ2-1; D not certain. There are 15 residues in the CDR3. The V end lost 5 bases, the J end lost 3 bases, and 15 bases lay between the germline ends. In germline, CDR1 is SGHRS, CDR2 YFSETQ. CDR3 amino acids: CASSLTYGDYNEQFF. The CDR3 DNA is TGCGCCAGCAGTCTCACTTACGGCGACTACAATGAGCAGTTCTTC.

The CDR3 loop reads CASSSHPAYGYTF. In nucleotides, the CDR3 is TGTGCCAGCAGTTCCCACCCTGCCTATGGCTACACCTTC. The chain employs TRBV28 and TRBJ1-2; D is undetermined. The V gene lost 4 bases and the J gene lost 4 bases, with 10 bases spanning the gap. Germline V gene lookup returns CDR1 MDHEN and CDR2 SYDVKM. This CDR3 spans 13 amino acids.

About this clonotype itself: Being one base from a much bigger clone, this may be a read error. The J gene is TRBJ2-1, the V gene TRBV29-1; 11 nucleotides align to TRBD2. The CDR3 totals 16 residues. With 4 bases clipped from V and 7 bases from J, the junction kept 12 bases outside the gene matches. Germline values: CDR1 SQVTM, CDR2 ANQGSEA. Here the CDR3 reads CSVGTKGSGRVNEQFF. In DNA form, the CDR3 reads TGCAGCGTTGGGACGAAAGGTAGCGGGAGGGTTAATGAGCAGTTCTTC.